This is a list of T cell receptor beta chains from one sample in a study of T cell repertoires in cytomegalovirus infection. Via MiXCR, TCRdb re-called the reads, giving one row per CDR3 protein. The data show 300,000 or so distinct CDR3 sequences, around a quarter seen once. Antigen specificity for these receptors is unknown. Sample: cultured PBMCs, taken from culture after CMV antigen stimulation. The receptors shown here come from a human donor in good health (CMV status not recorded). Some clones in this sample may be carry-over from other donors' samples. CDR3s include the opening cysteine and the closing phenylalanine or tryptophan. The D gene is left open where the match is weak. Expanded clones get a size class; other rows say once, few or many, or leave the size out.

few	TRBV7-8	TRBJ2-1	TRBD2	TGTGCCAGCAGCTTAGCGCTTGGTAGCGGGAGGGCCAGTAATGAGCAGTTCTTC	CASSLALGSGRASNEQFF
few	TRBV11-3	TRBJ1-1	NA	TGTGCCAGCAGCTTATATCCTGGGACTGAAGCTTTCTTT	CASSLYPGTEAFF
NA	TRBV6-2/TRBV6-3	TRBJ2-6	NA	TGTGCCAGCAAGAGGGACCCCTCTGGGGCCAACGTCCTGACTTTC	CASKRDPSGANVLTF
many	TRBV7-8	TRBJ2-1	TRBD2	TGTGCCAGCAGCTTTCAGGGACTAGCGGGAGTGGAGCAGTTCTTC	CASSFQGLAGVEQFF
NA	TRBV7-6	TRBJ2-1	NA	TGTGCCAGCAGCCAGGGGCAGAGGATCTCCAATGAGCAGTTCTTC	CASSQGQRISNEQFF
few	TRBV28	TRBJ2-7	TRBD2	TGTGCCAGCACCCTTAGCGGGCGCCCCTACGAGCAGTACTTC	CASTLSGRPYEQYF
NA	TRBV28	TRBJ2-1	NA	TGTGCCAGCAGGGCCACCCGGGAAACCGACAATGAGCAGTTCTTC	CASRATRETDNEQFF
NA	TRBV28	TRBJ2-7	NA	TGTGCCAGCAGGTTCGAGGAGTATTACGAGCAGTACTTC	CASRFEEYYEQYF
many	TRBV7-2	TRBJ2-7	NA	TGTGCCAGCAGCTTAGAACGCGAGCAGTACTTC	CASSLEREQYF
NA	TRBV7-6	TRBJ1-2	NA	TGTGCCAGCAGCTTCAACCCCCAATGGGATCGGAACAGGGCGTACGGCTACACCTTC	CASSFNPQWDRNRAYGYTF
NA	TRBV5-4	TRBJ2-6	TRBD1	TGTGCCAGCAGTGAGGGGGCGCCTGGGGCCAACGTCCTGACTTTC	CASSEGAPGANVLTF
few	TRBV28	TRBJ1-5	NA	TGTGCCAGCAGAGGCCTTCGATCGGCGGGTCAGCCCCAGCATTTT	CASRGLRSAGQPQHF
many	TRBV7-2	TRBJ1-1	NA	TGTGCCAGCAGCTGGGTAGCATCGACTGAAGCTTTCTTT	CASSWVASTEAFF
few	TRBV7-9	TRBJ2-3	TRBD1	TGTGCCAGCAGCTTAGGGACAGGGGGCCCAGATACGCAGTATTTT	CASSLGTGGPDTQYF
few	TRBV6-6	TRBJ1-5	TRBD1	TGTGCCAGCAGGGACTCAGGGGGTTCCACTCAGCCCCAGCATTTT	CASRDSGGSTQPQHF
NA	TRBV3-1	TRBJ2-2	NA	TGTGCCAGCAGCCCCTATCGAGCCGGGGAGCTGTTTTTT	CASSPYRAGELFF
NA	TRBV7-2	TRBJ2-1	TRBD2	TGTGCCAGCAGCTTAGCGAATAAAGCGGGACTCGTCGATGAGCAGTTCTTC	CASSLANKAGLVDEQFF
few	TRBV7-9	TRBJ1-1	TRBD1	TGTGCCAGCAGCCCCACCGGGACAGGGGATGCTGAAGCTTTCTTT	CASSPTGTGDAEAFF
NA	TRBV12-3/TRBV12-4	TRBJ2-3	NA	TGTGCCAGCAGTTTAAGTGGTGCGATGTTAACAGATACGCAGTATTTT	CASSLSGAMLTDTQYF
NA	TRBV28	TRBJ1-6	TRBD1	TGTGCCAGCAGTGGACAGGACGGCTCCTCTTCACCCCTCCACTTT	CASSGQDGSSSPLHF
NA	TRBV7-2	TRBJ2-7	NA	TGTGCCAGCAGCTTAGCGTATGGGGAAGTTGCCTACGAGCAGTACTTC	CASSLAYGEVAYEQYF
few	TRBV20-1	TRBJ1-5	NA	TGCAGTGTCCCGGATCCTTGGAATCAGCCCCAGCATTTT	CSVPDPWNQPQHF
once	TRBV19	TRBJ2-5	NA	TGTGCCAGCAGGGCGGAGAGTCCAGAGACCCAGTACTTC	CASRAESPETQYF
NA	TRBV6-5	TRBJ1-5	TRBD1	TGTGCCAGCACCCCGGGACAGGGTTTTGATCAGCCCCAGCATTTT	CASTPGQGFDQPQHF
many	TRBV29-1	TRBJ2-6	TRBD2	TGCAGCGTGGGACTAGCGGGAGGAACTGGGGCCAACGTCCTGACTTTC	CSVGLAGGTGANVLTF
NA	TRBV28	TRBJ2-5	TRBD2	TGTGCCAGCACCCGAGGACTAGTCCCTTCCCAAGAGACCCAGTACTTC	CASTRGLVPSQETQYF